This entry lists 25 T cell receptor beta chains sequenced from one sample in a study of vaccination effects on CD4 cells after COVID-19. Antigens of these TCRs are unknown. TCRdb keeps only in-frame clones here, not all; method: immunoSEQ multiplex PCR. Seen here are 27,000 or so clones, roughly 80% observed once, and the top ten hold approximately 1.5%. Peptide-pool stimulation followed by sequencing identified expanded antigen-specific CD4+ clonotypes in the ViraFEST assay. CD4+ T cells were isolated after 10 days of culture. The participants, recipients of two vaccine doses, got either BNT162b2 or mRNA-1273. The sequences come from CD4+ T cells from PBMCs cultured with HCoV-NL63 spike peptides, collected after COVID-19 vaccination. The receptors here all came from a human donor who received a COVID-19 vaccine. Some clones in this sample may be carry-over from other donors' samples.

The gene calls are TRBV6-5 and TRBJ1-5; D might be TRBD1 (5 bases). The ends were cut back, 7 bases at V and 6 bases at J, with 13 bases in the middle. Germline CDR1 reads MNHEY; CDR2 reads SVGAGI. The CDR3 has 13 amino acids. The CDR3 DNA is TGTGCCAGCATTCTGACAGTGGCTCAGCCCCAGCATTTT. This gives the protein CASILTVAQPQHF.

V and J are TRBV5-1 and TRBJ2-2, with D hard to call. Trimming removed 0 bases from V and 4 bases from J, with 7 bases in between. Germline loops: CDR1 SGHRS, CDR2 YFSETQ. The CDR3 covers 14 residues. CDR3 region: CASSLAGITGELFF. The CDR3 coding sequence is TGCGCCAGCAGCTTGGCCGGAATCACCGGGGAGCTGTTTTTT.

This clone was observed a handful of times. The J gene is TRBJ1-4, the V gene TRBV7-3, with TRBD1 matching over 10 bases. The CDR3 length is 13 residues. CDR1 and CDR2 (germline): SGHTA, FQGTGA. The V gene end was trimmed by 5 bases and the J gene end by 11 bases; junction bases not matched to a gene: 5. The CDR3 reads CASSQTGGGKLFF. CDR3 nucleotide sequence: TGTGCCAGCAGCCAGACAGGGGGCGGGAAACTGTTTTTT. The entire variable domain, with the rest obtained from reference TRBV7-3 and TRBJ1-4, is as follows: GAGVSQTPSNKVTEKGKYVELRCDPISGHTALYWYRQSLGQGPEFLIYFQGTGAADDSGLPNDRFFAVRPEGSVSTLKIQRTERGDSAVYLCASSQTGGGKLFFGSGTQLSVL.

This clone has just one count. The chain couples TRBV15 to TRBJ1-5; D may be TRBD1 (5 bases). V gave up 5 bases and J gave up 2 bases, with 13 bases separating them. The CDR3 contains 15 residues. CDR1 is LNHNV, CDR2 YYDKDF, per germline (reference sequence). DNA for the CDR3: TGTGCCACCAGCGAGGCCGGGGGGGGCAATCAGCCCCAGCATTTT. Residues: CATSEAGGGNQPQHF.

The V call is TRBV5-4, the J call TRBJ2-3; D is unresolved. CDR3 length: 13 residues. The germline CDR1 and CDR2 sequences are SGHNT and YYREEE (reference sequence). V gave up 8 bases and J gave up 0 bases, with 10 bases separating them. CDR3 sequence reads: CASGRYSTDTQYF. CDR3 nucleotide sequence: TGTGCCAGTGGTCGCTACAGCACAGATACGCAGTATTTT.

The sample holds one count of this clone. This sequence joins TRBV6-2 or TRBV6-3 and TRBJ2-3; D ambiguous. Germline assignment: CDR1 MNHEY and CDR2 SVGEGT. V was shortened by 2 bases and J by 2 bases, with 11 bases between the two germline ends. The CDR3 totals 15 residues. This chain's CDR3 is CASSYELAVTDTQYF. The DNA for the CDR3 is TGTGCCAGCAGTTACGAGCTGGCAGTCACAGATACGCAGTATTTT.

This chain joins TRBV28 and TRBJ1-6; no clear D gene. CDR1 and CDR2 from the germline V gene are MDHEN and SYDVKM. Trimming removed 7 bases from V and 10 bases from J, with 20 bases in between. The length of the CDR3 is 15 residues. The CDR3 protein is CASTPQLRVGSPLHF. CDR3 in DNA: TGTGCCAGCACCCCCCAGTTAAGGGTAGGATCACCCCTCCACTTT.

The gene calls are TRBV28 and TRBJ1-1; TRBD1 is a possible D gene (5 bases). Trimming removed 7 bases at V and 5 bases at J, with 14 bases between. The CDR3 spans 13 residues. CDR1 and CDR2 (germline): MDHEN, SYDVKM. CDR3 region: CASIRGGETEAFF. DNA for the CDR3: TGTGCCAGCATCCGGGGGGGGGAAACTGAAGCTTTCTTT.

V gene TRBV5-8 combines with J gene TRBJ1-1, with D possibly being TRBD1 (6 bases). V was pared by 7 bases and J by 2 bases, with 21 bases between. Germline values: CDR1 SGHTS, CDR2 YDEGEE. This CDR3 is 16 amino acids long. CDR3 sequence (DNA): TGTGCCAGCCCCTCCACGGGAGACAGGATTAACACTGAAGCTTTCTTT. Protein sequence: CASPSTGDRINTEAFF.

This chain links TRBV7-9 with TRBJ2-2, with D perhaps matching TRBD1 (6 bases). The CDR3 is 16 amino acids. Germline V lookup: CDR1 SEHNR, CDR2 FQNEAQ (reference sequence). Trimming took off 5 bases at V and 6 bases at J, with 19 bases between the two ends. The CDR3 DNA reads TGTGCCAGCAGCCGTACAGGTCAGGGGATGGCCGGGGAGCTGTTTTTT. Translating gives CASSRTGQGMAGELFF.

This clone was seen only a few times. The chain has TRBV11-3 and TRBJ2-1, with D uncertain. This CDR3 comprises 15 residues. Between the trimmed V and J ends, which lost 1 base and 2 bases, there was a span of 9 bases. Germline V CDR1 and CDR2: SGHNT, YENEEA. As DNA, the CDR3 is TGTGCCAGCAGCTTAGGGACGCGCACCTACAATGAGCAGTTCTTC. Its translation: CASSLGTRTYNEQFF.

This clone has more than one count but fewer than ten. For the CDR3, the DNA is TGTGCCTGGAGTAGGGACACCAGCAACGGGGAGCTGTTTTTT. This gives the protein CAWSRDTSNGELFF. This chain uses TRBV30 with TRBJ2-2, with D possibly matching TRBD1 (6 bases). Per the germline V gene, CDR1 is GTSNPN and CDR2 is SVGIG (reference sequence). The germline V and J ends were trimmed by 2 bases and 7 bases, with 14 bases remaining between them. CDR3 length equals 14 residues. Complete variable domain (other parts from reference TRBV30 and TRBJ2-2): SQTIHQWPATLVQPVGSPLSLECTVEGTSNPNLYWYRQAAGRGLQLLFYSVGIGQISSEVPQNLSASRPQDRQFILSSKKLLLSDSGFYLCAWSRDTSNGELFFGEGSRLTVL.

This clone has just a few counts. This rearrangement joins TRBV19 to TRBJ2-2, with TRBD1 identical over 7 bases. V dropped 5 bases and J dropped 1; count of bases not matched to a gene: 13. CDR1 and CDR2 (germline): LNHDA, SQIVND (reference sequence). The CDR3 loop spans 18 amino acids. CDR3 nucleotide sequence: TGTGCCAGTAGTTACAGGGTAGGGACAGTCCAGAACACCGGGGAGCTGTTTTTT. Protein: CASSYRVGTVQNTGELFF.

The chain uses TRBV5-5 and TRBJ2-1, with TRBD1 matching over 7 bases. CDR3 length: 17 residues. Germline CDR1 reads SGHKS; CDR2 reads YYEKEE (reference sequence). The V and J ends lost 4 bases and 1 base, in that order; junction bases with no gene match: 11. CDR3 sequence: CASSPAGQALSYNEQFF. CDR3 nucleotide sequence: TGTGCCAGCAGCCCCGCTGGACAGGCTTTGTCCTACAATGAGCAGTTCTTC.

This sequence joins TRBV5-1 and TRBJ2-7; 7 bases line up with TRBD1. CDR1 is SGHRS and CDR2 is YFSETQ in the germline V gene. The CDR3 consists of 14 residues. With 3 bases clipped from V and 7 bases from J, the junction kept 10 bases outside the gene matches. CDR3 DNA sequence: TGCGCCAGCAGCTCCGGGACAGCTATGAATGAGCAGTACGTC. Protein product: CASSSGTAMNEQYV.

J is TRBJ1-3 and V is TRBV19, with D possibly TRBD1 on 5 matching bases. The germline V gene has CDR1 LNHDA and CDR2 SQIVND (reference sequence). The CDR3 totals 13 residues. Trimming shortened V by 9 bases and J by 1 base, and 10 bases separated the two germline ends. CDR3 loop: CASHAGSGNTIYF. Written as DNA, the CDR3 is TGTGCCAGCCACGCAGGGTCTGGAAACACCATATATTTT.

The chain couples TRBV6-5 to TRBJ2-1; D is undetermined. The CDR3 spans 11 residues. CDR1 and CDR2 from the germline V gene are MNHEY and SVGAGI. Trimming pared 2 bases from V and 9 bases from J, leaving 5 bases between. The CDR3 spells CASSYLGEQFF. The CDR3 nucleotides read TGTGCCAGCAGTTACCTCGGTGAGCAGTTCTTC.

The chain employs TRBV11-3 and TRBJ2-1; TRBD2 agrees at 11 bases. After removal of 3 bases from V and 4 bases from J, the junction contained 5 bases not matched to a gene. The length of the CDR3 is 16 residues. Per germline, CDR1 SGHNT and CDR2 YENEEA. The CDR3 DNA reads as TGTGCCAGCAGCTTTTCCGGGACTAGCGGTTACAATGAGCAGTTCTTC. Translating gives CASSFSGTSGYNEQFF.

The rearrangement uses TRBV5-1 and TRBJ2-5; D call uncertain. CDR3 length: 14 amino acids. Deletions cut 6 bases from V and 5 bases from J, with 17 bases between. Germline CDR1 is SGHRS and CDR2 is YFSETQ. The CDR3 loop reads CASTASGFGETQYF. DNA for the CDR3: TGCGCCAGCACAGCTTCAGGCTTCGGGGAGACCCAGTACTTC.

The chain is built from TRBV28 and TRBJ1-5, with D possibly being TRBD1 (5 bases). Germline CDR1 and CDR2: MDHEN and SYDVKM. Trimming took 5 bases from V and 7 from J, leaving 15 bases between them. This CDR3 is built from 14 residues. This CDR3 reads CASSPRRGGQPQHF. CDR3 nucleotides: TGTGCCAGCAGTCCCCGGAGGGGTGGGCAGCCCCAGCATTTT.

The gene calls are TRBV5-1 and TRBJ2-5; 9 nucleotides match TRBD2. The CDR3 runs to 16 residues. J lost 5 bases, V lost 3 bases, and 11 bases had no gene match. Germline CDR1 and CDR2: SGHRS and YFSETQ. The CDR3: CASSSLTRGGRETQYF. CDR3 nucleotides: TGCGCCAGCAGCTCGCTGACGCGGGGGGGCCGGGAGACCCAGTACTTC.

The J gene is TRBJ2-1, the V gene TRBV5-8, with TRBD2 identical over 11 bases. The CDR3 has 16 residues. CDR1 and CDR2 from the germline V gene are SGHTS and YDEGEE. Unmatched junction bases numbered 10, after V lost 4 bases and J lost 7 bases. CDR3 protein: CASSPYSGGAGNEQFF. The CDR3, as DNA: TGTGCCAGCAGCCCCTATAGCGGGGGGGCCGGGAATGAGCAGTTCTTC.

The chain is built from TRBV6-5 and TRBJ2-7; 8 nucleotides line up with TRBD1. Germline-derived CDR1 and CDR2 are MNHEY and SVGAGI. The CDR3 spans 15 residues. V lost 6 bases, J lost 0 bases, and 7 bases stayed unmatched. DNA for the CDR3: TGTGCCAGCAGGGGGCAGGGGGCCCGCTCCTACGAGCAGTACGTC. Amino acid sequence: CASRGQGARSYEQYV.

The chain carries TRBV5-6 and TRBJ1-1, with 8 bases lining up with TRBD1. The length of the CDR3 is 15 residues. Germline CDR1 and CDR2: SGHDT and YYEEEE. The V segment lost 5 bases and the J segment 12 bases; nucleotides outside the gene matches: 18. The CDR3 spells CASRRRNRGWGRPFF. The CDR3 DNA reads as TGTGCCAGCAGACGAAGAAACAGGGGGTGGGGGCGCCCTTTCTTT.

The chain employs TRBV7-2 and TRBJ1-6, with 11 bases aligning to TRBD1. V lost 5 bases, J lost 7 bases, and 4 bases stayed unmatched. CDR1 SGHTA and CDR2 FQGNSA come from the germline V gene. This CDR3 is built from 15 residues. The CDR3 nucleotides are TGTGCCAGCAGCCCCGGGACAGGGGGAAATTCACCCCTCCACTTT. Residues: CASSPGTGGNSPLHF.